This T cell receptor beta chain derives from a study of blood T cells in healthy people across ages. This clonotype was seen a handful of times. Trimming cost V 0 bases and J 0 bases, with 9 bases left between them. The CDR3 contains 17 residues. Germline V CDR1 and CDR2: MNHEY, SMNVEV (reference sequence). A sample-barcoded 5' primer and a J-beta primer mix were used in a second PCR of roughly 7 to 11 cycles. TCRdb reprocessed the 5' RACE reads with MiXCR, giving one entry per CDR3 protein. Of some 900,000 distinct CDR3 sequences listed, 40% to 60% are singletons. The sequence was obtained from a man aged 30 to 39 in good health. J is TRBJ1-6 and V is TRBV27; D call uncertain. The sequencing sample was made of blood. CDR3 loop: CASSLSLASSYNSPLHF. The CDR3 DNA reads as TGTGCCAGCAGTTTATCATTGGCGAGCTCCTATAATTCACCCCTCCACTTT.